This T cell receptor beta chain was observed in a study of T cells after yellow fever vaccination (dated by TCRdb to about 2019). Background on the whole study: Libraries from fractions with low cell numbers were prepared with the SMART-Seq v4 Ultra Low Input RNA kit. To follow T-cell clones before and after primary and booster YFV17D yellow fever vaccination, bulk TCR alpha and beta repertoires were sequenced over time. Two healthy male donors made up the cohort, one aged 18 to 29 years and the other aged 30 to 39 years. Bulk PBMC replicates and cell subsets were isolated from blood drawn at multiple timepoints before and after both primary and secondary immunization. The full study reports these points: A small fraction of clonotypes appeared in both the CD4 and CD8 compartments, likely as a result of convergent recombination. After the booster, most of the clones that had expanded following primary vaccination were detected again (96% of CD4 and 80% to 90% of CD8), which suggests that memory was broadly maintained. FACS-sorted repertoires could contain abundant contaminating clonotypes from the bulk population, so computational filtering was required. The study included only a couple of donors, which limits how far the findings can be generalized. Compared with the primary T-cell response, the secondary T-cell response was faster but weaker, reaching its peak on day 5 rather than on day 15.

The run used an Illumina NovaSeq 6000. Synthesis of TCR cDNA relied on 5'RACE template switching, a step that introduced a universal primer site along with unique molecular identifiers. Priming of cDNA synthesis was performed from both the TCR alpha and TCR beta constant segments. Library amplification involved two PCR steps, and the second step added sample barcodes and sequencing adapters. Sequencing of libraries was done on Illumina HiSeq 2500 (2x100 bp) or NovaSeq (2x150 bp). Turning to the authors' computational methods: Demultiplexing of reads and collapsing into UMI consensus sequences were performed with MIGEC, and V(D)J alignment was carried out with MiXCR. Clonotypes responding to the vaccine were identified with edgeR on replicate PBMC samples, with the criteria of FDR below 0.01 and a log2 fold change above 5 up to day 15. Bulk clonotypes were assigned CD4 or CD8 identity according to which sequenced CD4 or CD8 repertoire held them at higher abundance. TCRdb ran its own pipeline on the public reads, namely fastp trimming at Q25 and MiXCR clone calling, and kept in-frame beta chains. Rows matching on CDR3 protein sequence are summarized as one entry with the most common DNA and genes. Clone size and V and J calls follow TCRdb, not the original study. This sample has about 320,000 distinct CDR3 sequences in its table, and 4% to 5.5% of those were observed once. The ten top clones hold roughly a fifth of the sample.

This clonotype was seen many times. It has no known antigen specificity. No base-level quality is on record; no much larger clone is a single base apart. Trimming costs V 5 bases and J 0 bases, and their ends lie 11 bases apart. The CDR3 sequence holds 13 residues, the cysteine and phenylalanine included. Kept here is only the CDR3 DNA, which spans 39 bases and is read in frame from base 1. The germline V gene (reference sequence) yields DFQATT for CDR1 and SNEGSKA for CDR2. The sample's treatment or condition label is to be understood as: live attenuated yellow fever vaccine strain. At each blood-draw timepoint, two biological replicates of bulk PBMCs were obtained. A standard Ficoll-Paque protocol was used to isolate PBMCs from peripheral blood. TriZol was used to extract RNA from bulk PBMCs, CD4 and CD8 fractions, and dextramer-positive and dextramer-negative fractions.

The rearranged chain carries TRBV20-1 and TRBJ2-7; the D gene is perhaps TRBD2, on 5 matching bases. The sequence was collected from a man aged 18-30 years who received the YFV17D yellow fever vaccine. The starting material was PBMCs, obtained 15 days after the yellow fever booster vaccination. CDR3 protein: CSADTGDSYEQYF. In nucleotides, the sequence is TGCAGTGCTGACACCGGGGACTCCTACGAGCAGTACTTC.